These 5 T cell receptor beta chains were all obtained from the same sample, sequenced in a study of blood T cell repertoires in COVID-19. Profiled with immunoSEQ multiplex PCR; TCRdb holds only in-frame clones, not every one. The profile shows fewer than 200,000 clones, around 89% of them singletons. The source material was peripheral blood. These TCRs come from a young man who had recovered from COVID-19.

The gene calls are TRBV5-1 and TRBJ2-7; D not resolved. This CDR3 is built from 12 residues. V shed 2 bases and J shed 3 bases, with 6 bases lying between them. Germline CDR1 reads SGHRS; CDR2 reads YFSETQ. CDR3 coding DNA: TGCGCCAGCAGCTTATACGGCTACGAGCAGTACTTC. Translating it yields CASSLYGYEQYF.

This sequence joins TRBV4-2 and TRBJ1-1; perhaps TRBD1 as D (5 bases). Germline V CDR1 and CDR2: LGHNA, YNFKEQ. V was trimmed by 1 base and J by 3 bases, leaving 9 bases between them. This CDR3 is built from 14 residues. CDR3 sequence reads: CASSQGVGDTEAFF. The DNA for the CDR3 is TGTGCCAGCAGCCAAGGGGTAGGGGACACTGAAGCTTTCTTT.

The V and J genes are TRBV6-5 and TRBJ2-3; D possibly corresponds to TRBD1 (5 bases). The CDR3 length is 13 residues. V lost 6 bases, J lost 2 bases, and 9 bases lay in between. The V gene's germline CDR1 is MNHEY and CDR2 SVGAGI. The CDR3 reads CASRGQVTDTQYF. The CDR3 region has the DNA TGTGCCAGCAGGGGGCAGGTCACAGATACGCAGTATTTT.

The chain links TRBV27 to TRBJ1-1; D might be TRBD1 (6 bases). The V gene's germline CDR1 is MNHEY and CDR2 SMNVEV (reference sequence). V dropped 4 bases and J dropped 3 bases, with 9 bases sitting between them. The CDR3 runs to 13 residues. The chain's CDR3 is CASSWGRDTEAFF. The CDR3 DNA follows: TGTGCCAGCAGTTGGGGGCGGGACACTGAAGCTTTCTTT.

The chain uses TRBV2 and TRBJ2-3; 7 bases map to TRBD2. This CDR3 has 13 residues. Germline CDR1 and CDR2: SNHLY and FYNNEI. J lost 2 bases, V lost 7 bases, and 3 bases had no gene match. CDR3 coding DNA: TGTGCCAGCATTCGGGAGGTCACAGATACGCAGTATTTT. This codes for CASIREVTDTQYF.